The rows below give T cell receptor beta chains drawn from one sample of a study of vaccination and CD4 T cells after COVID-19. Each CDR3 protein gets one entry after TCRdb re-called the PCR reads with MiXCR. The sample has roughly 16,000 distinct CDR3 sequences; around half are singletons. Their antigens remain unidentified. The sequencing here drew on CD4+ T cells from blood, cultured in vitro, taken before SARS-CoV-2 vaccination. Receptors were obtained from a human donor who had recovered from COVID-19. Each CDR3 is given with its conserved first and last residue.

TRBV20-1,TRBJ2-3,CSARDLAGADTQYF
TRBV6-2/TRBV6-3,TRBJ2-2,CASRSNGELFF
TRBV6-1,TRBJ1-1,CASIPRAVDTEAFF
TRBV20-1,TRBJ1-2,CSASTGADRAGTGYTF
TRBV28,TRBJ1-1,CASSWEQGNTEAFF
TRBV20-1,TRBJ2-4,CSAQRPDWGIQYF
TRBV20-1,TRBJ2-2,CSAWDRSTGELFF
TRBV11-2,TRBJ1-1,CASSPDRGTEAFF
TRBV27,TRBJ2-1,CASSLYTSGSGGPYNEQFF
TRBV20-1,TRBJ1-2,CSARKEGRYGYTF
TRBV28,TRBJ1-2,CASSFPQNGYTF
TRBV12-2,TRBJ2-7,CASRYLAEASYEQYF
TRBV5-1,TRBJ1-1,CASSSSAGPNTEAFF
TRBV20-1,TRBJ2-3,CSARTGTGHTDTQYF
TRBV30,TRBJ2-5,CAWSLVHQETQYF